This TCR beta chain was retrieved from a study of CD8+CD57+ T cells in acquired aplastic anemia. Whole-study context: Mean read depth for CD4+ cells from healthy donors was 10 million to 13 million.

Study findings and constraints: Patients had roughly 30 CD8+ CDR3 sequences in common with controls (the shared set).

Trimming took 0 bases from V and 4 from J, leaving 16 bases between them. This CDR3 spans 15 amino acids. Germline V CDR1 and CDR2: DFQATT, SNEGSKA (reference sequence). With respect to this clonotype: Its antigen is not known.

TCR beta VDJ and CDR3 were profiled, and genomic DNA was the template. Each CDR3 protein is one row after TCRdb ran MiXCR on the reads. The table shows 350,000 to 450,000 distinct CDR3 sequences, with around 68% occurring only once. The J gene is TRBJ2-7, the V gene TRBV20-1; either TRBD1 or TRBD2 may fit D (6 bases each). The sequenced sample consisted of sorted CD4+, CD8+, or CD8+CD57+ T cells (not recorded which) from PBMCs. This receptor was taken from a human donor in good health, serving as a control. CDR3 sequence (DNA): TGCAGTGCTAGAGATTTTCGGGGGCCAGGTTACGAGCAGTACTTC. This gives the protein CSARDFRGPGYEQYF.